The rows below give T cell receptor beta chains drawn from one sample of a study of T cell responses to AZD1222 COVID-19 vaccine. Generated by immunoSEQ multiplex PCR, the TCRdb table keeps only in-frame clones and is missing some. The profile covers about 150,000 clones, with 75% to 95% appearing a single time and 3.2% taken by the ten largest. The sample here was peripheral blood, taken 28 days after the second AZD1222 dose. Receptors originate from an adult who received the AZD1222 COVID-19 vaccine. The CDR3 runs from the conserved cysteine through the conserved F or W. A D gene is named only where the DNA matches it firmly. Clone size is not always given. Where it is, it says once, few, many or a class for expanded clones.

>once|TRBV6-5|TRBJ2-3|TRBD2
TGTGCCACTCAACTAGCGGGAGCGGCAGATACGCAGTATTTT
CATQLAGAADTQYF
>-|TRBV6-5|TRBJ1-1|-
TGTGCCAGCAGTCCCGGTATAGGGAACACTGAAGCTTTCTTT
CASSPGIGNTEAFF
>-|TRBV11-1|TRBJ2-7|-
TGTGCCAGCAGCTTATCGCCCTACGAGCAGTACTTC
CASSLSPYEQYF
>once|TRBV12-5|TRBJ1-3|TRBD1
TGTGCTAGTGGTTTGGTACGGCAGGGGGACTGGTCTGGAAACACCATATATTTT
CASGLVRQGDWSGNTIYF
>-|TRBV9|TRBJ1-1|TRBD1
TGTGCCAGCAGCGTAGCTGGGGACAGGGCTTTTCGGACTGAAGCTTTCTTT
CASSVAGDRAFRTEAFF
>-|TRBV7-9|TRBJ1-4|-
TGTGCCAGCAGCTTAGGGGTCGTAAGAGAAAAACTGTTTTTT
CASSLGVVREKLFF
>-|TRBV10-3|TRBJ2-1|TRBD1
TGTGCCATCAGGGGGACAGGGGACGATGAGCAGTTCTTC
CAIRGTGDDEQFF
>-|TRBV21-1|TRBJ1-1|-
TGTGCCAGTAAACACACTGAAGCTTTCTTT
CASKHTEAFF
>-|TRBV7-9|TRBJ1-3|TRBD1
TGTGCCAGCAGCCAAGGGACAGGTGCTGGAAACACCATATATTTT
CASSQGTGAGNTIYF
>-|TRBV6-1|TRBJ2-5|-
TGTGCCAGCAGTGAAGTGGCCAGGACAGAAGAGACCCAGTACTTC
CASSEVARTEETQYF
>-|TRBV11-2|TRBJ1-1|TRBD1
TGTGCCAGCAGCTCCCTGACAGGGCTAAGGAACACTGAAGCTTTCTTT
CASSSLTGLRNTEAFF
>-|TRBV19|TRBJ2-5|-
TGTGCCAGTAGTGAACGTGAGACCCAGTACTTC
CASSERETQYF
>-|TRBV6-5|TRBJ2-7|-
TGTGCCAGCAGACTCCCAGGCGCGGGGGAGCAGTACTTC
CASRLPGAGEQYF
>few|TRBV10-3|TRBJ2-1|-
TGTGCCATCAGTGAAGGTAGTTACAATGAGCAGTTCTTC
CAISEGSYNEQFF
>-|TRBV11-2|TRBJ1-2|TRBD1
TGTGCCAGCAGCCTGCCGGGACAGGGGGCGATCTATGGCTACACCTTC
CASSLPGQGAIYGYTF
>-|TRBV21-1|TRBJ2-7|-
TGTGCCAGCAGCAATGTCATATTTAAGCGGGCCACCTACGAGCAGTACTTC
CASSNVIFKRATYEQYF
>-|TRBV2|TRBJ1-1|-
TGTGCCAGCAGGGCCAGGCTTATGAACACTGAAGCTTTCTTT
CASRARLMNTEAFF
>once|TRBV23-1|TRBJ1-3|-
TGCGCCAGCACTCGGTCAGTTTCTGGAAACACCATATATTTT
CASTRSVSGNTIYF
>-|TRBV7-9|TRBJ2-1|TRBD2
TGTGCCAGCAGACCGAGCGGGAGTGAGCAGTTCTTC
CASRPSGSEQFF
>-|TRBV10-2|TRBJ2-1|TRBD2
TGCGCCAGCAGCGATGCCGGGACTAGTTATGGCAATGAGCAGTTCTTC
CASSDAGTSYGNEQFF
>-|TRBV6-2/TRBV6-3|TRBJ1-1|-
TGTGCCAGCAGTCCCGTGAACACTGAAGCTTTCTTT
CASSPVNTEAFF
>-|TRBV3-1/TRBV3-2|TRBJ1-1|-
TGTGCCAGCAGCCTACTACAGGGCGACACTGAAGCTTTCTTT
CASSLLQGDTEAFF
>once|TRBV11-2|TRBJ1-2|-
TGTGCCAGCAGCCTGAATCCGGGACACAACTATGGCTACACCTTC
CASSLNPGHNYGYTF
>-|TRBV29-1|TRBJ1-2|-
TGCAGCGTTGGGCCCGCGGGCACGGGGGGCTACACCTTC
CSVGPAGTGGYTF
>-|TRBV4-1|TRBJ2-5|TRBD2
TGCGCCAGCAGCGGGACTAGCTCCTTAAAGACCCAGTACTTC
CASSGTSSLKTQYF
>-|TRBV11-2|TRBJ2-7|-
TGTGCCAGCAGCCTCGGCTGGGCAGACGGGCAGTACTTC
CASSLGWADGQYF
>-|TRBV9|TRBJ1-2|-
TGTGCCAGCAGCGTAGAACCGGCGGGCTACACCTTC
CASSVEPAGYTF
>-|TRBV28|TRBJ1-1|-
TGTGCCAGCAGTTCCGGGACGGTGAACACTGAAGCTTTCTTT
CASSSGTVNTEAFF
>-|TRBV6-5|TRBJ1-2|TRBD1
TGTGCCAGCCGACTCCCGGGACAGGGGGTGACGTGCTACACCTTC
CASRLPGQGVTCYTF